These 11 T cell receptor beta chains came from one sample sequenced in a study of blood T cells in healthy people across ages. A second PCR, run for roughly 7 to 11 cycles, used a sample-barcoded 5' primer plus a J-beta primer mix. TCRdb reprocessed the 5' RACE reads via MiXCR and lists one record per CDR3 protein. The table has roughly 1 million distinct CDR3 sequences, under 30% seen once. The same data also went into a second study, on T cells of mothers and their children.

Sequencing was done on a sample of blood. These receptors were collected from a girl aged 2-10 years in good health.

This rearrangement joins TRBV3-1 to TRBJ2-2; D gene ambiguous. V gave up 1 base and J gave up 1 base, with 10 bases separating them. Germline V gene data show CDR1 as LGHDT and CDR2 as YNNKEL (reference sequence). CDR3 size: 16 residues. The CDR3 protein is CASSQGIVWNTGELFF. The CDR3 DNA follows: TGTGCCAGCAGCCAAGGAATAGTCTGGAACACCGGGGAGCTGTTTTTT.

This clonotype was recorded a few times. The chain couples TRBV5-1 to TRBJ2-3; D is unclear. V lost 4 bases and J lost 3, with 15 bases in between. The germline V gene encodes CDR1 SGHRS and CDR2 YFSETQ. CDR3 length: 15 residues. CDR3 in amino acids: CASSPGDQRTDTQYF. The CDR3 DNA follows: TGCGCCAGCAGCCCAGGTGACCAAAGGACAGATACGCAGTATTTT.

The table lists this clonotype with a few counts. The rearrangement joins TRBV4-1 to TRBJ2-1; 7 bases are shared with TRBD2. CDR1 MGHRA and CDR2 YSYEKL come from the germline V gene. The CDR3 has 15 residues. V trimming: 2 bases; J trimming: 7 bases; junction bases outside the gene matches: 8. In nucleotides, the CDR3 is TGCGCCAGCAGCCAACCCTGGACTAGAGAGAATGAGCAGTTCTTC. As protein: CASSQPWTRENEQFF.

The CDR3 here is CATWAGGGTDTQYF. As DNA, the CDR3 is TGTGCCACCTGGGCGGGGGGCGGCACAGATACGCAGTATTTT. V gene TRBV10-3 combines with J gene TRBJ2-3; 8 bases are shared with TRBD2. V was pared by 10 bases and J by 1 base, with 7 bases of the junction left unmatched. The CDR3 sequence is 14 residues long. CDR1 and CDR2 (germline): ENHRY, SYGVKD.

In this sample, this clonotype turned up a few times. CDR3 in amino acids: CASSSLISSEKLFF. CDR3 DNA: TGTGCCAGCTCCTCATTGATCTCTAGTGAAAAACTGTTTTTT. This chain links TRBV27 with TRBJ1-4; D uncertain. Looked up from germline, CDR1 is MNHEY and CDR2 is SMNVEV (reference sequence). The CDR3 is made up of 14 amino acids. Trimming took 8 bases from V and 7 from J, leaving 17 bases between them.

The chain recombines TRBV7-8 with TRBJ1-4; 7 bases align to TRBD1. In germline, CDR1 is SGHVS, CDR2 FQNEAQ. The CDR3 consists of 15 residues. V dropped 5 bases and J dropped 6; count of bases not matched to a gene: 9. CDR3 region: CASSERQGGYEKLFF. The CDR3 nucleotides read TGTGCCAGCAGCGAGCGACAGGGTGGTTATGAAAAACTGTTTTTT.

This clonotype was seen more than once but under ten times. This chain links TRBV24-1 with TRBJ2-5; D is possibly TRBD1 or TRBD2 (5 bases each). Germline values: CDR1 KGHDR, CDR2 SFDVKD. This CDR3 is built from 13 residues. Trimming took off 9 bases at V and 4 bases at J, with 14 bases between the two ends. The CDR3 DNA is TGTGCCACCGAGCGTGGGGGTTCAGAGACCCAGTACTTC. It yields the protein CATERGGSETQYF.

V usage is TRBV20-1 and J usage is TRBJ2-1, with 8 bases fitting TRBD2. With V trimmed by 6 bases and J by 2 bases, 9 bases remained unmatched. This CDR3 has 15 amino acids. Germline loops: CDR1 DFQATT, CDR2 SNEGSKA (reference sequence). The CDR3 sequence is CSALPGLDTYNEQFF. In DNA form, the CDR3 reads TGCAGTGCCTTGCCGGGACTAGATACCTACAATGAGCAGTTCTTC.

The J gene is TRBJ2-5, the V gene TRBV4-1, with D possibly TRBD2 on 6 matching bases. Germline-derived CDR1 and CDR2 are MGHRA and YSYEKL. Trimming pared 4 bases from V and 1 base from J, leaving 16 bases between. The CDR3 contains 16 residues. DNA for the CDR3: TGCGCCAGCAGCCCCTCGGGGGTCCGATTCCAAGAGACCCAGTACTTC. This codes for CASSPSGVRFQETQYF.

The chain uses TRBV2 and TRBJ2-5, with 10 bases matching TRBD2. CDR1 and CDR2 (germline): SNHLY, FYNNEI. This CDR3 has 20 residues. The V segment lost 5 bases and the J segment 0 bases; nucleotides outside the gene matches: 18. The DNA for the CDR3 is TGTGCCAGCAGTCTCAGACGCGGGGCTAGCGGGGGAACACACCAAGAGACCCAGTACTTC. Translating it yields CASSLRRGASGGTHQETQYF.

The rearrangement joins TRBV6-2 or TRBV6-3 to TRBJ2-1; the match to TRBD2 covers 9 bases. Germline V lookup: CDR1 MNHEY, CDR2 SVGEGT. The CDR3 spans 15 residues. V lost 4 bases and J lost 4; bases outside the gene matches: 5. The CDR3 loop reads CASSFRGGAYNEQFF. Here the CDR3 DNA reads TGTGCCAGCAGTTTCCGCGGGGGGGCGTACAATGAGCAGTTCTTC.